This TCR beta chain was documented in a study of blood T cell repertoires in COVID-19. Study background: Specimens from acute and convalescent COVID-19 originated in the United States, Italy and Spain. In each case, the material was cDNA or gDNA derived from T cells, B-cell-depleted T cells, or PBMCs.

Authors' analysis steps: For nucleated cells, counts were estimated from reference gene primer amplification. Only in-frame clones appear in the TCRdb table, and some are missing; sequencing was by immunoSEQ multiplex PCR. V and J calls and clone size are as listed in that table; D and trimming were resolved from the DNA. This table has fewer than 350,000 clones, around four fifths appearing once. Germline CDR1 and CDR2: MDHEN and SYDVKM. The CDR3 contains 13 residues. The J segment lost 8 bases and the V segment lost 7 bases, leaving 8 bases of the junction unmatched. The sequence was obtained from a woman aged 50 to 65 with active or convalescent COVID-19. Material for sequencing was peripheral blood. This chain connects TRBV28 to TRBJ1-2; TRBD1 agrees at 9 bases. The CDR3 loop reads CASTDRGFAGYTF. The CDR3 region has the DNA TGTGCCAGCACAGACAGGGGGTTTGCCGGCTACACCTTC.